The source of this T cell receptor beta chain is a study of cytomegalovirus exposure and HLA in healthy donors. Study-wide points: In a later analysis, productive TCRs from donors in an Asian-associated ancestry cluster reportedly carried fewer N-insertions than the cohort mean.

Whereas donors were nominally healthy upon sampling, unrecorded immune exposures were probable. Notes on this clone: Its antigen is not identified.

Germline V gene data show CDR1 as SEHNR and CDR2 as FQNEAQ (reference sequence). There are 16 residues in the CDR3. V was pared by 1 base and J by 6 bases, with 8 bases of the junction left unmatched. In the PCR, 60 Vbeta and 13 Jbeta primers were used. Original processing methods: Later work found approximately 80 million unique TCR beta chains, with approximately 12 million shared. Method: immunoSEQ multiplex PCR; TCRdb's copy keeps in-frame clones and lacks some. V and J calls and clone size come straight from that table; D and trimming were deduced from the DNA. The table has approximately 190,000 clones, roughly 80% seen once; the top ten hold roughly 6.3%.

The rearrangement joins TRBV7-9 to TRBJ1-5, with 8 bases identical to TRBD1. The receptor was derived from a man aged 35-49 years in good health and CMV-seropositive. The sample was PBMCs. CDR3 DNA: TGTGCCAGCAGCTTAGGGACAGGGAACGTAGGTCAGCCCCAGCATTTT. It encodes CASSLGTGNVGQPQHF.